The 7 T cell receptor beta chains below come from one sample, sequenced in a study of regulatory T cells in long-lasting Graves disease. Building the TCR beta libraries relied on iRepertoire HTBI primers, and CDR3 regions underwent Arm-PCR. TCRdb redid the calling of the multiplex PCR reads with MiXCR, one entry per CDR3 protein. The table has about 430,000 distinct CDR3 sequences, roughly 23% seen once. Time point described: persistent/refractory GD, antithyroid drugs over 5 years with positive TRAb. From RNA extracted from PBMCs, the TCR library was made. Sample: peripheral blood mononuclear cells (PBMCs), taken when the disease was refractory, from a patient treated with antithyroid drugs. Receptor source: a female donor with Graves disease.

Ten or more counts support this clonotype. The J gene is TRBJ1-2, the V gene TRBV7-8; a weak D match, TRBD1 (5 bases). The V end was cut by 5 bases, the J end by 4 bases, with 14 bases between. The CDR3 sequence is 14 residues long. Germline CDR1 reads SGHVS; CDR2 reads FQNEAQ. The CDR3 sequence is CASSKTQAPYGYTF. The CDR3 coding sequence is TGTGCCAGCAGCAAAACACAGGCTCCCTATGGCTACACCTTC. The full variable domain, in which reference TRBV7-8 and TRBJ1-2 provide the parts outside the CDR3, is GAGVSQSPRYKVAKRGQDVALRCDPISGHVSLFWYQQALGQGPEFLTYFQNEAQLDKSGLPSDRFFAERPEGSVSTLKIQRTQQEDSAVYLCASSKTQAPYGYTFGSGTRLTVV.

In this sample, this clonotype turned up a few times. The chain employs TRBV30 and TRBJ2-5, with 9 nucleotides matching TRBD2. V was pared by 4 bases and J by 5 bases, with 2 bases of the junction left unmatched. The CDR3 sequence is 12 residues long. Germline loops: CDR1 GTSNPN, CDR2 SVGIG (reference sequence). CDR3 DNA sequence: TGTGCCTGGACTAGCGGGGCTGAGACCCAGTACTTC. Translation gives CAWTSGAETQYF.

The chain recombines TRBV28 with TRBJ2-3, with a tentative D call TRBD2 (5 bases). The germline gives CDR1 MDHEN, CDR2 SYDVKM. The V and J ends lost 3 bases and 3 bases respectively, with 10 bases between them. The CDR3 has 14 amino acids. The chain's CDR3 is CASSFTGKTDTQYF. CDR3 bases: TGTGCCAGCAGTTTCACGGGAAAAACAGATACGCAGTATTTT.

This chain links TRBV20-1 with TRBJ2-3; no clear D. Germline loops: CDR1 DFQATT, CDR2 SNEGSKA (reference sequence). V lost 5 bases and J lost 0, with 9 bases in between. This CDR3 region has 13 residues. DNA for the CDR3: TGCAGTGCTCCCCCGGCCAGCACAGATACGCAGTATTTT. Its translation is CSAPPASTDTQYF.

In regard to this clonotype: A much larger clone is a single base away; this may be a read error. V and J are TRBV7-9 and TRBJ2-7; no firm D call. This CDR3 is built from 14 residues. Trimming cost V 5 bases and J 3 bases, with 14 bases left between them. The germline gives CDR1 SEHNR, CDR2 FQNEAQ (reference sequence). The CDR3 spells CASSPKTENYEQYF. CDR3 in DNA: TGTGCCAGCAGCCCAAAGACTGAGAACTACGAGCAGTACTTC.

This clonotype was observed at least ten times. The V gene is TRBV28, the J gene TRBJ2-5, with a weak D call TRBD1 (6 bases). The V gene lost 3 bases and the J gene lost 5 bases, with 16 bases spanning the gap. The CDR3 totals 15 residues. The germline CDR1 and CDR2 sequences are MDHEN and SYDVKM. As DNA, the CDR3 is TGTGCCAGCAGTTTTTCATTAGGCCAGGGGGAGACCCAGTACTTC. As protein: CASSFSLGQGETQYF.

This chain connects TRBV10-1 to TRBJ2-7, with 10 bases that match TRBD2. Looked up from germline, CDR1 is WNHNN and CDR2 is SYGVQD (reference sequence). The CDR3 runs to 15 residues. V lost 6 bases and J lost 2; bases outside the gene matches: 7. CDR3 in amino acids: CASRKLAGSPYEQYF. DNA of the CDR3: TGCGCCAGCAGGAAACTAGCGGGGAGCCCCTACGAGCAGTACTTC.